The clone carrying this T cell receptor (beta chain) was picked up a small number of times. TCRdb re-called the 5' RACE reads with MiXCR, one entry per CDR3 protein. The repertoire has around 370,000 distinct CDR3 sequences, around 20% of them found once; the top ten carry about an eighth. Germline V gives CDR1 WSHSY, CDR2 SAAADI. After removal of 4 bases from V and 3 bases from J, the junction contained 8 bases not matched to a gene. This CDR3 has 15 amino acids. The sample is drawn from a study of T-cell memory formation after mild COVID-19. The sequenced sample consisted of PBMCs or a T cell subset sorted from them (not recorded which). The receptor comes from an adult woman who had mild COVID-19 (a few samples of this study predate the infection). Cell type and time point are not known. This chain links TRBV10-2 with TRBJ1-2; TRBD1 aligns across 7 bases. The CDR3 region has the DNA TGCGCCAGCAGTGGATACAGGGGAGTTGACTATGGCTACACCTTC. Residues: CASSGYRGVDYGYTF.